Given below is one T cell receptor beta chain in context. V lost 7 bases and J lost 1, with 5 bases in between. Germline CDR1 is SGHRS and CDR2 is YFSETQ. This CDR3 has 11 residues. The data derive from a study of blood T cell repertoires in COVID-19. Assay used: immunoSEQ multiplex PCR; TCRdb lists only in-frame clones, some missing. This table has a few hundred thousand clones, 85% appearing once. The source material was peripheral blood. V usage is TRBV5-1 and J usage is TRBJ1-1; D remains unclear. The TCR originated in a woman aged 18-30 years with acute or convalescent COVID-19. The CDR3 sequence: CASSQNTEAFF. The CDR3 region has the DNA TGCGCCAGCTCACAGAACACTGAAGCTTTCTTT. Looking up the rest from reference TRBV5-1 and TRBJ1-1 gives the full variable domain: KAGVTQTPRYLIKTRGQQVTLSCSPISGHRSVSWYQQTPGQGLQFLFEYFSETQRNKGNFPGRFSGRQFSNSRSEMNVSTLELGDSALYLCASSQNTEAFFGQGTRLTVV.